This TCR beta chain was obtained from a study of post-analysis software for immune sequencing data. Study results and limitations: Controls showed significantly higher normalized Chao1 diversity than did multiple sclerosis patients. The authors found that F measure strongly co-clustered same-batch samples.

This clonotype showed up just once. Its antigen is as yet unknown. Built from TCR beta cDNA, the libraries had unique molecular identifiers in them. The source material, about 0.85 to 11 million T cells, gave rise to about 500,000 cDNA molecules. Each CDR3 protein gets one entry after TCRdb re-called the PCR reads with MiXCR. The sample holds hundreds of thousands of distinct CDR3 sequences; roughly 50% are singletons and the top ten take under 6%. The receptor comes from a girl aged 5 to 17 with multiple sclerosis. The sample consisted of blood.

The CDR3 sequence is CASSQRRPGQGTYEQYF. DNA for the CDR3: TGTGCCAGCAGCCAAAGAAGACCGGGACAGGGGACATACGAGCAGTACTTC. The chain recombines TRBV14 with TRBJ2-5, with 10 bases aligning to TRBD1. The DNA end lines up better with TRBJ2-7; the J call may be wrong. The CDR3 covers 17 residues. CDR1 is SGHDN, CDR2 FVKESK, per germline.